What follows are 27 T cell receptor beta chains derived from one specimen sequenced in a study of cytomegalovirus exposure and HLA in healthy donors. The PCR made use of 60 Vbeta and 13 Jbeta primers. TCRdb's copy holds only in-frame clones and misses some; the assay was immunoSEQ multiplex PCR. Of around 110,000 clones in the sample, 79% were seen once. The sample was PBMCs. These receptors all come from a man aged 25 to 45 in good health and CMV-seropositive.

The V gene is TRBV19, the J gene TRBJ2-4; 7 bases line up with TRBD1. The V gene end was trimmed by 5 bases and the J gene end by 3 bases; junction bases not matched to a gene: 10. This CDR3 has 16 residues. The germline CDR1 and CDR2 sequences are LNHDA and SQIVND (reference sequence). The CDR3 loop reads CASSVTGAGDKNIQYF. CDR3 in DNA: TGTGCCAGTAGTGTAACAGGGGCCGGGGACAAAAACATTCAGTACTTC.

This chain joins TRBV6-4 and TRBJ1-1, with D uncertain. Germline CDR1 reads MRHNA; CDR2 reads SNTAGT. The length of the CDR3 is 14 residues. Trimming removed 6 bases from V and 3 bases from J, with 14 bases in between. The CDR3 spells CASRIYFGDTEAFF. CDR3 nucleotide sequence: TGTGCCAGCAGGATTTACTTCGGGGACACTGAAGCTTTCTTT.

The V call is TRBV28, the J call TRBJ1-1, with D unclear. Germline loops: CDR1 MDHEN, CDR2 SYDVKM. The V end was cut by 6 bases, the J end by 10 bases, with 18 bases between. The CDR3 is 13 residues long. The CDR3 sequence: CASRYQGGYVAFF. CDR3 DNA: TGTGCCAGCAGATATCAAGGCGGGTACGTAGCTTTCTTT.

Note on this clone: The junction shows a germline mismatch at one end, possibly a read error. The chain is built from TRBV27 and TRBJ2-2; TRBD1 matches at 10 bases. CDR3 length: 17 residues. Germline V lookup: CDR1 MNHEY, CDR2 SMNVEV (reference sequence). CDR3: CATSGRTGTGELGELFF. DNA for the CDR3: TGTGCCACCAGTGGTCGTACCGGGACAGGGGAATTGGGGGAGCTGTTTTTT.

The chain recombines TRBV4-3 with TRBJ2-5, with 8 bases aligning to TRBD1. With the DNA end fitting TRBJ2-7 better, the J assignment may be wrong. Looked up from germline, CDR1 is LGHNA and CDR2 is YSLEER. CDR3 length: 21 residues. The CDR3 protein is CASSPHLPGQELFTATYEQYF. DNA of the CDR3: TGCGCCAGCAGTCCTCACCTCCCGGGACAGGAACTATTTACCGCAACCTACGAGCAGTACTTC.

This clone showed up just once. J is TRBJ2-5 and V is TRBV13; 7 nucleotides line up with TRBD2. J was trimmed by 5 bases and V by 5 bases; bases with no gene match: 8. This CDR3 spans 14 amino acids. The germline V gene has CDR1 PRHDT and CDR2 FYEKMQ (reference sequence). The CDR3 DNA sequence: TGTGCCAGCAGCCCTGTCGGGGGGAGGGAGACCCAGTACTTC. Its translation: CASSPVGGRETQYF.

The chain carries TRBV21-1 and TRBJ2-2; the DNA was not compared with TRBD1, the D call given in the table. TRBV21-1 is designated a pseudogene. This CDR3 has 15 residues. The CDR3 nucleotides read TGTGCCAGCAGCGATGGCCGAGTTCAGGCCGGGGAGCTGTTTTTT. The encoded protein is CASSDGRVQAGELFF.

V usage is TRBV11-3 and J usage is TRBJ2-5, with D uncertain. V was clipped by 0 bases and J by 4 bases, with 6 bases between them. The CDR3 is made up of 13 amino acids. Germline-derived CDR1 and CDR2 are SGHNT and YENEEA. CDR3 in DNA: TGTGCCAGCAGCTTAGATTCAGGAGAGACCCAGTACTTC. Amino acid sequence: CASSLDSGETQYF. Variable domain in full (rest from reference TRBV11-3 and TRBJ2-5): EAGVVQSPRYKIIEKKQPVAFWCNPISGHNTLYWYLQNLGQGPELLIRYENEEAVDDSQLPKDRFSAERLKGVDSTLKIQPAELGDSAVYLCASSLDSGETQYFGPGTRLLVL.

This chain connects TRBV9 to TRBJ2-7; 7 nucleotides align to TRBD1. Trimming removed 4 bases from V and 3 bases from J; junction bases left unmatched: 13. Germline values: CDR1 SGDLS, CDR2 YYNGEE. The CDR3 contains 16 residues. The CDR3 protein is CASSPRPTRQGYEQYF. The CDR3 nucleotides are TGTGCCAGCAGCCCCAGACCAACTCGACAGGGCTACGAGCAGTACTTC.

The chain is built from TRBV30 and TRBJ1-5; no clear D. This CDR3 spans 13 amino acids. Trimming took off 0 bases at V and 0 bases at J, with 3 bases between the two ends. Per germline, CDR1 GTSNPN and CDR2 SVGIG (reference sequence). CDR3 loop: CAWSVGSNQPQHF. CDR3 coding DNA: TGTGCCTGGAGTGTCGGTAGCAATCAGCCCCAGCATTTT.

The chain employs TRBV6-5 and TRBJ1-1, with D perhaps matching TRBD1 (5 bases). CDR1 is MNHEY, CDR2 SVGAGI, per germline. The CDR3 consists of 14 residues. V lost 5 bases, J lost 0 bases, and 10 bases lay in between. The CDR3 bases are TGTGCCAGCAGTCCTGGACAATTGAACACTGAAGCTTTCTTT. It specifies CASSPGQLNTEAFF.

The chain links TRBV7-9 to TRBJ1-4; weak D call: TRBD1 (6 bases). The CDR3 has 15 amino acids. Germline CDR1 and CDR2: SEHNR and FQNEAQ (reference sequence). V lost 5 bases to trimming and J lost 0 bases, with 10 bases between them. CDR3 in DNA: TGTGCCAGCAGCCAAAAGGGGGCAACTAATGAAAAACTGTTTTTT. It specifies CASSQKGATNEKLFF.

J is TRBJ1-2 and V is TRBV29-1; tentatively, D is TRBD1 (5 bases). Germline CDR1 and CDR2: SQVTM and ANQGSEA. The CDR3 contains 11 residues. The V and J ends lost 5 bases and 7 bases respectively, with 11 bases between them. The CDR3 bases are TGCAGCGTTCAGGGTCTAGGTGGCTACACCTTC. Translating it yields CSVQGLGGYTF.

V gene TRBV4-3 combines with J gene TRBJ1-2, with D maybe TRBD1 (6 bases). Trimming shortened V by 4 bases and J by 5 bases, and 20 bases separated the two germline ends. The CDR3 sequence is 16 residues long. Germline assignment: CDR1 LGHNA and CDR2 YSLEER. CDR3 residues: CASSPNVQGSEYGYTF. In DNA form, the CDR3 reads TGCGCCAGCAGCCCGAATGTACAGGGTTCGGAGTATGGCTACACCTTC.

The V and J genes are TRBV13 and TRBJ1-2; D is unresolved. The length of the CDR3 is 13 residues. V gave up 1 base and J gave up 2 bases, with 5 bases separating them. CDR1 PRHDT and CDR2 FYEKMQ come from the germline V gene (reference sequence). CDR3 residues: CASSLDSNYGYTF. The CDR3 DNA is TGTGCCAGCAGCTTAGACAGCAACTATGGCTACACCTTC.

The chain employs TRBV30 and TRBJ2-7; D uncertain. Germline V gives CDR1 GTSNPN, CDR2 SVGIG (reference sequence). This CDR3 is 12 amino acids long. The V end lost 0 bases, the J end lost 9 bases, and 12 bases lay between the germline ends. CDR3 residues: CAWSVSGYLQYF. The CDR3 region has the DNA TGTGCCTGGAGTGTATCAGGATACCTGCAGTACTTC.

This chain joins TRBV5-1 and TRBJ2-1, with 10 bases identical to TRBD2. V lost 0 bases and J lost 8; bases outside the gene matches: 5. This CDR3 is 15 amino acids long. CDR1 is SGHRS, CDR2 YFSETQ, per germline. CDR3 sequence: CASSLGTSGRHEQFF. For the CDR3, the DNA is TGCGCCAGCAGCTTGGGGACTAGCGGTAGACATGAGCAGTTCTTC.

The gene calls are TRBV30 and TRBJ2-7; 8 bases match TRBD2. Germline V gene lookup returns CDR1 GTSNPN and CDR2 SVGIG (reference sequence). The V gene end was trimmed by 6 bases and the J gene end by 2 bases; junction bases not matched to a gene: 6. The CDR3 length is 13 residues. CDR3 sequence reads: CACIPGLAYEQYF. The CDR3 DNA sequence: TGTGCCTGCATACCGGGACTAGCCTACGAGCAGTACTTC.

As to this clone: The DNA is omitted, as the CDR3 cannot be located on it reliably, and the CDR3 follows TCRdb's listing. The chain recombines TRBV7-2 with TRBJ1-2. The CDR3 has 16 residues if both end residues are counted. The germline CDR1 and CDR2 sequences are SGHTA and FQGNSA. CDR3 protein: CASSFLWGDLSYGYTF.

A note on this clone: Other nucleotide sequences from this sample produce the same CDR3. The rearrangement joins TRBV5-1 to TRBJ2-5, with 10 bases that match TRBD2. This CDR3 comprises 14 residues. The trim removed 2 bases at V and 3 bases at J, leaving 1 base unmatched. Germline V CDR1 and CDR2: SGHRS, YFSETQ. Here the CDR3 reads CASSFLAGEETQYF. CDR3 nucleotides: TGCGCCAGCAGCTTCCTAGCGGGAGAAGAGACCCAGTACTTC.

V and J are TRBV5-1 and TRBJ2-2; 11 bases fit TRBD2. The V and J ends lost 0 bases and 4 bases, in that order; junction bases with no gene match: 2. The CDR3 is 16 residues long. Germline CDR1 SGHRS, CDR2 YFSETQ. The CDR3 coding sequence is TGCGCCAGCAGCTTGGTAGCGGGAGGGACCACCGGGGAGCTGTTTTTT. Translating gives CASSLVAGGTTGELFF. Supplemented by reference TRBV5-1 and TRBJ2-2, the full variable domain reads KAGVTQTPRYLIKTRGQQVTLSCSPISGHRSVSWYQQTPGQGLQFLFEYFSETQRNKGNFPGRFSGRQFSNSRSEMNVSTLELGDSALYLCASSLVAGGTTGELFFGEGSRLTVL.

This chain uses TRBV9 with TRBJ1-2; 8 nucleotides match TRBD1. Germline V lookup: CDR1 SGDLS, CDR2 YYNGEE. The trim removed 4 bases at V and 5 bases at J, leaving 7 bases unmatched. CDR3 length: 14 residues. CDR3 in amino acids: CASSSKDRDYGYTF. In nucleotides, the CDR3 is TGTGCCAGCAGCTCCAAGGACAGGGATTATGGCTACACCTTC.

This chain connects TRBV5-6 to TRBJ1-1, with 8 bases that match TRBD1. The CDR3 is 17 amino acids. V lost 3 bases and J lost 0; bases outside the gene matches: 10. Germline values: CDR1 SGHDT, CDR2 YYEEEE. The CDR3 DNA reads as TGTGCCAGCAGCTCGGGATCGACAGGGGACCTGAACACTGAAGCTTTCTTT. Amino acid sequence: CASSSGSTGDLNTEAFF.

In its sample, this clone was seen once. The rearrangement uses TRBV6-6 and TRBJ2-7; tentative D call: TRBD1 (5 bases). Trimming cost V 5 bases and J 2 bases, with 16 bases left between them. Germline-derived CDR1 and CDR2 are MNHNY and SVGAGI (reference sequence). The CDR3 contains 15 residues. The CDR3: CASSTIRERAYEQYF. In nucleotides, the CDR3 is TGTGCCAGCAGTACGATCAGGGAAAGGGCCTACGAGCAGTACTTC.

The chain joins TRBV12-5 to TRBJ1-1; no clear D. CDR1 LGHNT and CDR2 FRNRAP come from the germline V gene. The ends were cut back, 10 bases at V and 4 bases at J, with 16 bases in the middle. The CDR3 length is 13 residues. CDR3 DNA: TGTGCTACTATTGGCGGGTTAGGCACTGAAGCTTTCTTT. Amino acid sequence: CATIGGLGTEAFF.

The chain joins TRBV19 to TRBJ1-5, with unresolved D. The ends were cut back, 4 bases at V and 0 bases at J, with 7 bases in the middle. Germline V gene sequence: CDR1 LNHDA, CDR2 SQIVND (reference sequence). The CDR3 is made up of 14 amino acids. CDR3 sequence reads: CASSNSYSNQPQHF. In nucleotides, the CDR3 is TGTGCCAGTAGTAACAGTTATAGCAATCAGCCCCAGCATTTT.

The rearrangement links TRBV9 to TRBJ1-1; D possibly corresponds to TRBD1 (5 bases). Between the trimmed V and J ends, which lost 0 bases and 2 bases, there was a span of 11 bases. The CDR3 covers 15 residues. Looked up from germline, CDR1 is SGDLS and CDR2 is YYNGEE. As DNA, the CDR3 is TGTGCCAGCAGCGTAGGGGGCAGCCCTAACACTGAAGCTTTCTTT. Translating it yields CASSVGGSPNTEAFF.